Below are 27 T cell receptor beta chains sequenced from a single sample in a study of PD-1 blockade in classical Hodgkin lymphoma. In every patient, relapse followed autologous stem cell transplantation, while exposure to brentuximab vedotin differed. Produced via immunoSEQ multiplex PCR; TCRdb's table is partial and in-frame only. The table has 37,000 or so clones, around 88% seen once. This specimen was peripheral blood mononuclear cells (PBMCs), taken before the second cycle of nivolumab. The receptor source for this set is a human donor with classical Hodgkin lymphoma.

The CDR3 sequence is CASSGTGGVYGYTF. The CDR3, as DNA: TGTGCCAGCAGCGGTACAGGGGGCGTCTATGGCTACACCTTC. J is TRBJ1-2 and V is TRBV9, with TRBD1 matching 9 bases. CDR1 is SGDLS, CDR2 YYNGEE, per germline. This CDR3 has 14 amino acids. The junction had 4 bases not matched to a gene; V was cut back by 3 bases and J by 4 bases.

J is TRBJ1-2 and V is TRBV6-1; a weak D match, TRBD1 (6 bases). Trimming took off 5 bases at V and 7 bases at J, with 23 bases between the two ends. Germline-derived CDR1 and CDR2 are MNHNS and SASEGT. This CDR3 spans 16 amino acids. CDR3 protein: CASSQGGQGIVSGYTF. Written as DNA, the CDR3 is TGTGCCAGCAGTCAAGGGGGGCAGGGGATTGTTTCTGGCTACACCTTC.

The rearrangement uses TRBV28 and TRBJ1-2; D uncertain. Germline V gene data show CDR1 as MDHEN and CDR2 as SYDVKM. The V end lost 3 bases, the J end lost 8 bases, and 10 bases lay between the germline ends. CDR3 length equals 12 residues. CDR3 DNA: TGTGCCAGCAGTTTCGGGGAAGGGGGCTACACCTTC. Protein: CASSFGEGGYTF.

This clone came up once. This chain joins TRBV2 and TRBJ2-7, with TRBD1 matching over 7 bases. V gave up 7 bases and J gave up 0 bases; unmatched junction bases: 6. Looked up from germline, CDR1 is SNHLY and CDR2 is FYNNEI. The CDR3 sequence is 14 residues long. The CDR3 DNA reads as TGTGCCAGCATTCGGACAGGTCCCTCCTACGAGCAGTACTTC. This encodes CASIRTGPSYEQYF.

J is TRBJ1-3 and V is TRBV15, with TRBD1 as a possible D gene (5 bases). Germline V gene lookup returns CDR1 LNHNV and CDR2 YYDKDF (reference sequence). This CDR3 spans 16 amino acids. Trimming stripped 4 bases from V and 3 bases from J, with 16 bases between. The CDR3 nucleotides read TGTGCCACCAGCAAGGGACCTCCGGCGGGTGGAAACACCATATATTTT. It encodes CATSKGPPAGGNTIYF.

This clone appeared a few times. The CDR3 loop is CASKIGRDMSEQFF. The CDR3 DNA reads as TGTGCCAGCAAGATCGGGAGGGATATGAGTGAGCAGTTCTTC. The chain links TRBV14 to TRBJ2-1; TRBD2 matches 8 bases. The V segment lost 7 bases and the J segment 9 bases; nucleotides outside the gene matches: 11. The germline gives CDR1 SGHDN, CDR2 FVKESK. The CDR3 consists of 14 residues.

The chain recombines TRBV28 with TRBJ2-6; TRBD1 agrees at 9 bases. The CDR3 runs 18 residues. Germline V gives CDR1 MDHEN, CDR2 SYDVKM. J was trimmed by 2 bases and V by 5 bases; bases with no gene match: 10. CDR3 bases: TGTGCCAGCAGTATTCGGACAGGGGTAGGCCCTGGGGCCAACGTCCTGACTTTC. The encoded protein is CASSIRTGVGPGANVLTF.

The V gene is TRBV19, the J gene TRBJ2-4, with 8 bases fitting TRBD1. The CDR3 extends over 12 amino acids. V trimming: 6 bases; J trimming: 9 bases; junction bases outside the gene matches: 4. CDR1 LNHDA and CDR2 SQIVND come from the germline V gene (reference sequence). CDR3 nucleotides: TGTGCCAGTAGGACAGGGGTGGGCATTCAGTACTTC. Translating it yields CASRTGVGIQYF.

V is TRBV18 and J is TRBJ1-4; a weak D match, TRBD1 (5 bases). Germline V gene lookup returns CDR1 KGHSH and CDR2 LQKENI. The CDR3 loop spans 14 amino acids. Trimming took off 2 bases at V and 6 bases at J, with 10 bases between the two ends. The CDR3 region is CASSPSGGHEKLFF. The CDR3 bases are TGTGCCAGCTCACCAAGCGGGGGACATGAAAAACTGTTTTTT.

The rearrangement uses TRBV5-5 and TRBJ2-1; D is ambiguous. The CDR3 extends over 17 amino acids. Germline CDR1 is SGHKS and CDR2 is YYEKEE (reference sequence). V shed 0 bases and J shed 0 bases, with 13 bases lying between them. DNA of the CDR3: TGTGCCAGCAGCTTGGCGGGCGCGGTTAGCTCCTACAATGAGCAGTTCTTC. As protein: CASSLAGAVSSYNEQFF.

The chain is built from TRBV10-1 and TRBJ2-2, with no clear D. This CDR3 is built from 15 residues. The ends were cut back, 2 bases at V and 4 bases at J, with 11 bases in the middle. Per the germline V gene, CDR1 is WNHNN and CDR2 is SYGVQD (reference sequence). CDR3 region: CASSEVNSPTGELFF. The CDR3 DNA reads TGCGCCAGCAGTGAGGTCAACAGCCCCACCGGGGAGCTGTTTTTT.

The chain links TRBV15 to TRBJ2-7, with TRBD2 as a possible D gene (5 bases). V dropped 3 bases and J dropped 5 bases, with 11 bases sitting between them. The germline V gene encodes CDR1 LNHNV and CDR2 YYDKDF (reference sequence). This CDR3 is 13 amino acids long. DNA of the CDR3: TGTGCCACCAGCAGCGGGGTGAATAACGAGCAGTACTTC. It codes for CATSSGVNNEQYF. Looking up the rest from reference TRBV15 and TRBJ2-7 gives the full variable domain: DAMVIQNPRYQVTQFGKPVTLSCSQTLNHNVMYWYQQKSSQAPKLLFHYYDKDFNNEADTPDNFQSRRPNTSFCFLDIRSPGLGDTAMYLCATSSGVNNEQYFGPGTRLTVT.

The chain joins TRBV21-1 to TRBJ1-2; the D call of TRBD1 is as the table states it, not checked on the DNA. TRBV21-1 is labeled a pseudogene. The length of the CDR3 is 15 residues. CDR3 loop: CATLGQRVVGYGYTF. The CDR3 DNA sequence: TGTGCCACCCTAGGACAGCGCGTTGTGGGTTATGGCTACACCTTC.

The V and J genes are TRBV6-6 and TRBJ1-1; the D is unclear. CDR1 MNHNY and CDR2 SVGAGI come from the germline V gene (reference sequence). The CDR3 is 8 amino acids. Trimming shortened V by 5 bases and J by 8 bases, and 0 bases separated the two germline ends. CDR3 in amino acids: CASSEAFF. The CDR3 DNA reads as TGTGCCAGCAGTGAAGCTTTCTTT.

The chain joins TRBV9 to TRBJ1-2; 8 bases line up with TRBD1. CDR1 and CDR2 (germline): SGDLS, YYNGEE. With 4 bases clipped from V and 4 bases from J, the junction kept 9 bases outside the gene matches. This CDR3 comprises 15 residues. The DNA of the CDR3 is TGTGCCAGCAGCCCAGAGGGTGGGACAGGCTATGGCTACACCTTC. Protein sequence: CASSPEGGTGYGYTF.

The J gene is TRBJ1-2, the V gene TRBV6-5; no clear D gene. Germline V gene sequence: CDR1 MNHEY, CDR2 SVGAGI. Trimming left V 7 bases short and J 0 bases short, with 9 bases between. The length of the CDR3 is 13 residues. The CDR3 is CASNPGANYGYTF. CDR3 nucleotides: TGTGCCAGCAATCCGGGAGCTAACTATGGCTACACCTTC.

V and J are TRBV7-9 and TRBJ1-3; no clear D. V lost 0 bases, J lost 0 bases, and 15 bases lay in between. CDR1 SEHNR and CDR2 FQNEAQ come from the germline V gene (reference sequence). The CDR3 consists of 18 residues. CDR3 in DNA: TGTGCCAGCAGCTTAGCGGTCACAGTAAGCGTCTCTGGAAACACCATATATTTT. Translation: CASSLAVTVSVSGNTIYF.

A word on this clone: Sequence at one end of the junction differs from germline and may be a read error. J is TRBJ2-7 and V is TRBV5-6; 12 bases fit TRBD2. This CDR3 is 11 amino acids long. CDR1 and CDR2 from the germline V gene are SGHDT and YYEEEE. CDR3 DNA: TGTGCCAGCAGCTCCGGACTAGCGGGACACTTC. The encoded protein is CASSSGLAGHF.

V is TRBV29-1 and J is TRBJ2-6; 7 positions match TRBD1. Germline trimming cut 6 bases from V and 0 bases from J; bases unmatched to any gene: 5. The germline V gene has CDR1 SQVTM and CDR2 ANQGSEA. CDR3 length: 15 amino acids. This CDR3 is CSVPRDSSGANVLTF. The CDR3 DNA follows: TGCAGCGTCCCCAGGGACAGCTCTGGGGCCAACGTCCTGACTTTC.

The chain uses TRBV9 and TRBJ2-7; possible D gene TRBD1, 6 bases. From germline, CDR1 is SGDLS and CDR2 YYNGEE. This CDR3 has 13 amino acids. V was pared by 3 bases and J by 1 base, with 8 bases between. The CDR3 DNA sequence: TGTGCCAGCAGCGGAGGACAGTCCTACGAGCAGTACTTC. Translation gives CASSGGQSYEQYF.

The V gene is TRBV15, the J gene TRBJ2-1; 7 nucleotides line up with TRBD2. V gave up 8 bases and J gave up 3 bases; unmatched junction bases: 7. The CDR3 sequence is 14 residues long. In germline, CDR1 is LNHNV, CDR2 YYDKDF (reference sequence). The CDR3 nucleotides read TGTGCCACCGAGGCGGGAGTACTCTACAATGAGCAGTTCTTC. Translation: CATEAGVLYNEQFF.

The V gene is TRBV11-1, the J gene TRBJ2-3; D gene unclear. CDR1 is SGHAT and CDR2 is FQDESV in the germline V gene (reference sequence). The V end lost 0 bases, the J end lost 2 bases, and 6 bases lay between the germline ends. The CDR3 runs to 14 residues. The CDR3 DNA is TGTGCCAGCAGCTTAGCGCGGACCACAGATACGCAGTATTTT. Its translation: CASSLARTTDTQYF.

The gene calls are TRBV19 and TRBJ2-7; TRBD2 matches at 10 bases. This CDR3 is built from 20 residues. Looked up from germline, CDR1 is LNHDA and CDR2 is SQIVND (reference sequence). Trimming at V came to 4 bases and at J to 3 bases, leaving 21 bases not matched to a gene. CDR3 DNA: TGTGCCAGTAGTACCCAAGGGTGGGGCCCTTGGACTAGCGGATACTACGAGCAGTACTTC. It encodes CASSTQGWGPWTSGYYEQYF. Together with reference TRBV19 and TRBJ2-7, the CDR3 gives the full variable domain: DGGITQSPKYLFRKEGQNVTLSCEQNLNHDAMYWYRQDPGQGLRLIYYSQIVNDFQKGDIAEGYSVSREKKESFPLTVTSAQKNPTAFYLCASSTQGWGPWTSGYYEQYFGPGTRLTVT.

The V gene is TRBV7-6, the J gene TRBJ2-1, with a possible D match to TRBD2 (5 bases). This CDR3 is built from 15 residues. Germline V gene lookup returns CDR1 SGHVS and CDR2 FNYEAQ. Trimming pared 1 base from V and 10 bases from J, leaving 17 bases between. DNA for the CDR3: TGTGCCAGCAGCTTAGAAATAAAGCAAAGGGAGGAGCAGTTCTTC. It translates to CASSLEIKQREEQFF. The full variable domain, completed using reference TRBV7-6 and TRBJ2-1, is GAGVSQSPRYKVTKRGQDVALRCDPISGHVSLYWYRQALGQGPEFLTYFNYEAQQDKSGLPNDRFSAERPEGSISTLTIQRTEQRDSAMYRCASSLEIKQREEQFFGPGTRLTVL.

This chain joins TRBV18 and TRBJ1-1, with 8 nucleotides matching TRBD1. Germline V lookup: CDR1 KGHSH, CDR2 LQKENI. This CDR3 is built from 15 residues. Trimming cost V 2 bases and J 4 bases; bases outside gene matches: 6. Written as DNA, the CDR3 is TGTGCCAGCTCACCATCTTCTACAGGGGGCACTGAAGCTTTCTTT. It is translated as CASSPSSTGGTEAFF.

The rearrangement uses TRBV18 and TRBJ1-4; D remains ambiguous. The germline CDR1 and CDR2 sequences are KGHSH and LQKENI. V was clipped by 3 bases and J by 0 bases, with 11 bases between them. The CDR3 covers 16 residues. The CDR3 protein is CASSPDISATNEKLFF. The DNA for the CDR3 is TGTGCCAGCTCACCTGACATTAGTGCAACTAATGAAAAACTGTTTTTT.

V and J are TRBV6-1 and TRBJ1-2; D gene ambiguous. V was shortened by 11 bases and J by 5 bases, with 21 bases between the two germline ends. CDR1 and CDR2 (germline): MNHNS, SASEGT. The CDR3 consists of 14 residues. This chain's CDR3 is CAASSRVLGYGYTF. CDR3 in DNA: TGTGCCGCGTCCTCTCGCGTCCTGGGATATGGCTACACCTTC.